The clone carrying this TCR beta chain was recorded at least ten times. Its specificity is unknown. The CDR3 covers 17 residues. Trimming at V came to 2 bases and at J to 3 bases, leaving 11 bases not matched to a gene. Per germline, CDR1 KGHSH and CDR2 LQKENI. The data were taken from a study of CD8 T cells in ankylosing spondylitis. Study results and caveats: Blood from ankylosing spondylitis patients appeared to carry a characteristic roughly 8-variant TCR beta motif. Those disease-linked clones were CD8+; they were also relatively rare in peripheral blood. Matched ankylosing spondylitis synovial fluid reportedly showed significant enrichment of disease-linked clones. Certain motif variants had earlier appeared in reactive arthritis synovial fluid and blood.

TCRdb recomputed calls from the 5' RACE reads with MiXCR, one row per CDR3 protein. The sample records around 180,000 distinct CDR3 sequences, 13% being singletons. The chain joins TRBV18 to TRBJ1-1; 8 bases match TRBD1. Sequences were obtained from blood, either unsorted or a sorted T cell fraction (not recorded which). This sequence originates from a female donor with ankylosing spondylitis or in good health (not recorded which). The CDR3 nucleotides read TGTGCCAGCTCACCATACAGGGGGGCGATCGGGGACACTGAAGCTTTCTTT. Its translation is CASSPYRGAIGDTEAFF.